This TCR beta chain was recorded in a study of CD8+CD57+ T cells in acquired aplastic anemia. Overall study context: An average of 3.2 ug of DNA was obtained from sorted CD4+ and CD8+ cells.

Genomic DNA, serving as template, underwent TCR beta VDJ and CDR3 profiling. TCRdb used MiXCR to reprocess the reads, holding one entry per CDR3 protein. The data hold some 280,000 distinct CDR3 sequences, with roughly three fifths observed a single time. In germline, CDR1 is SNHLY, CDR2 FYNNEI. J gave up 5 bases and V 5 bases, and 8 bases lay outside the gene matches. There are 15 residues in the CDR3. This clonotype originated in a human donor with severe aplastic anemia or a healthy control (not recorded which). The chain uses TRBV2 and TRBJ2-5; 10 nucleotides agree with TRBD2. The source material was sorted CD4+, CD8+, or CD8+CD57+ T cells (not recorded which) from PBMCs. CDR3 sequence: CASSPYSGGAETQYF. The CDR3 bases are TGTGCCAGCAGTCCATACAGCGGGGGGGCTGAGACCCAGTACTTC.